The 32 T cell receptor beta chains reported below all come from one sample, sequenced in a study of identical twins' blood T cells. TCRdb ran MiXCR on the 5' RACE reads and lists one entry per CDR3 protein. The sample holds 400,000 or so distinct CDR3 sequences; over 25% are singletons and the top ten take about 6.1%. The sequencing sample was made of PBMCs. These receptors all come from a woman between 18 and 55 years old in good health.

This clonotype was seen repeatedly, ten times or more. The chain joins TRBV5-1 to TRBJ2-1; 9 bases fit TRBD2. The trim removed 6 bases at V and 2 bases at J, leaving 6 bases unmatched. The CDR3 covers 15 residues. Per the germline V gene, CDR1 is SGHRS and CDR2 is YFSETQ. The CDR3, as DNA: TGCGCCAGCACCACGACTAGCGGCCCCTACAATGAGCAGTTCTTC. This encodes CASTTTSGPYNEQFF.

V usage is TRBV7-9 and J usage is TRBJ2-5; TRBD1 aligns across 7 bases. The V and J ends lost 5 bases and 9 bases, in that order; junction bases with no gene match: 6. Germline assignment: CDR1 SEHNR and CDR2 FQNEAQ (reference sequence). The CDR3 has 12 residues. Here the CDR3 reads CASSEGTDPQYF. The CDR3 nucleotides are TGTGCCAGCAGCGAGGGGACAGACCCCCAGTACTTC.

Concerning this clonotype: This may be a read error: a much more frequent sequence differs by one nucleotide. The chain links TRBV20-1 to TRBJ2-2; 7 nucleotides line up with TRBD1. Per the germline V gene, CDR1 is DFQATT and CDR2 is SNEGSKA (reference sequence). With 6 bases clipped from V and 1 base from J, the junction kept 5 bases outside the gene matches. This CDR3 comprises 14 residues. The CDR3 sequence is CSANWDRNTGELFF. The DNA for the CDR3 is TGCAGTGCCAACTGGGACAGGAACACCGGGGAGCTGTTTTTT.

J is TRBJ1-5 and V is TRBV3-1; D call uncertain. Germline V gives CDR1 LGHDT, CDR2 YNNKEL (reference sequence). The CDR3 has 15 amino acids. Trimming took 0 bases from V and 3 from J, leaving 9 bases between them. CDR3 DNA: TGTGCCAGCAGCCAAGATGTAAGGGTCAATCAGCCCCAGCATTTT. Protein sequence: CASSQDVRVNQPQHF. Filled out from reference TRBV3-1 and TRBJ1-5, the complete variable domain reads DTAVSQTPKYLVTQMGNDKSIKCEQNLGHDTMYWYKQDSKKFLKIMFSYNNKELIINETVPNRFSPKSPDKAHLNLHINSLELGDSAVYFCASSQDVRVNQPQHFGDGTRLSIL.

The chain has TRBV20-1 and TRBJ1-1, with D possibly TRBD1 on 6 matching bases. The CDR3 has 12 amino acids. CDR1 and CDR2 (germline): DFQATT, SNEGSKA (reference sequence). Trimming shortened V by 6 bases and J by 8 bases, and 16 bases separated the two germline ends. Here the CDR3 reads CSAGTGQGEAFF. CDR3 sequence (DNA): TGCAGTGCCGGTACAGGGCAGGGGGAAGCTTTCTTT.

This chain uses TRBV30 with TRBJ1-1, with D unclear. CDR1 and CDR2 from the germline V gene are GTSNPN and SVGIG (reference sequence). The germline V and J ends were trimmed by 4 bases and 0 bases, with 9 bases remaining between them. CDR3 length: 13 amino acids. The CDR3 nucleotides are TGTGCCTGGATGGCGAGGATGAACACTGAAGCTTTCTTT. It yields the protein CAWMARMNTEAFF.

With regard to this clonotype: One end of the junction is discordant with germline, which a read error may explain. The chain combines TRBV7-2 with TRBJ2-7; perhaps TRBD2 as D (6 bases). The CDR3 consists of 14 residues. CDR1 is SGHTA, CDR2 FQGNSA, per germline. The CDR3 nucleotides read TGTGTCAGCAGCTTAGGAGGGGTGTCCTACGAGCAGTACTTC. As protein: CVSSLGGVSYEQYF. Combining the CDR3 with reference TRBV7-2 and TRBJ2-7 gives the whole variable domain GAGVSQSPSNKVTEKGKDVELRCDPISGHTALYWYRQSLGQGLEFLIYFQGNSAPDKSGLPSDRFSAERTGGSVSTLTIQRTQQEDSAVYLCVSSLGGVSYEQYFGPGTRLTVT.

The chain combines TRBV11-2 with TRBJ1-1; D is unclear. This CDR3 contains 15 residues. CDR1 is SGHAT, CDR2 FQNNGV, per germline. Trimming removed 0 bases at V and 3 bases at J, with 11 bases between. The CDR3 spells CASSLDPRLDTEAFF. CDR3 sequence (DNA): TGTGCCAGCAGCTTAGATCCACGGCTGGACACTGAAGCTTTCTTT. The entire variable domain, with the rest obtained from reference TRBV11-2 and TRBJ1-1, is as follows: EAGVAQSPRYKIIEKRQSVAFWCNPISGHATLYWYQQILGQGPKLLIQFQNNGVVDDSQLPKDRFSAERLKGVDSTLKIQPAKLEDSAVYLCASSLDPRLDTEAFFGQGTRLTVV.

In regard to this clonotype: At one boundary the junction diverges from the germline segment, which might be a read error. The chain joins TRBV5-1 to TRBJ2-7, with TRBD1 matching over 7 bases. This CDR3 spans 12 amino acids. Looked up from germline, CDR1 is SGHRS and CDR2 is YFSETQ. The CDR3 DNA sequence: TGCGCCAGCAGCCGGGACAGCTACGAGCATTACTTC. Residues: CASSRDSYEHYF.

As concerns this clonotype: A much larger clone lies a single base off, so this may be a read error. V is TRBV20-1 and J is TRBJ2-7; weak D call: TRBD1 (5 bases). V dropped 2 bases and J dropped 5 bases, with 16 bases sitting between them. The CDR3 consists of 14 residues. Per the germline V gene, CDR1 is DFQATT and CDR2 is SNEGSKA (reference sequence). CDR3 bases: TGCAGTGCTAGACCAGGGCATCGTTTCCACGAGCAGTACTTC. Translation gives CSARPGHRFHEQYF.

For this clonotype: This clone may be a read error of a much larger clone one base away. The gene calls are TRBV21-1 and TRBJ2-3; the table's D call of TRBD1 was not tested on the DNA. TRBV21-1 is reported as a pseudogene. This CDR3 is 16 amino acids long. CDR3 sequence reads: CASSRMTFPRGDTQYF. CDR3 bases: TGTGCCAGCAGCAGAATGACATTTCCGAGGGGAGATACGCAGTATTTT.

The rearrangement links TRBV11-3 to TRBJ2-1; 11 nucleotides agree with TRBD1. V gave up 5 bases and J gave up 4 bases; unmatched junction bases: 4. This CDR3 has 15 residues. The germline gives CDR1 SGHNT, CDR2 YENEEA. The CDR3 region is CASSIGQGAYNEQFF. DNA of the CDR3: TGTGCCAGCAGCATAGGACAGGGGGCTTACAATGAGCAGTTCTTC.

This clonotype was observed a few times. The chain links TRBV29-1 to TRBJ2-1, with a possible D match to TRBD1 (6 bases). V lost 4 bases, J lost 6 bases, and 7 bases lay in between. Germline CDR1 reads SQVTM; CDR2 reads ANQGSEA. The CDR3 is 11 amino acids. The CDR3 region is CSVGGPNEQFF. The CDR3 DNA sequence: TGCAGCGTTGGGGGGCCCAATGAGCAGTTCTTC.

This sequence joins TRBV6-2 or TRBV6-3 and TRBJ2-5; possible D gene TRBD2, 5 bases. This CDR3 spans 14 amino acids. Trimming stripped 2 bases from V and 5 bases from J, with 12 bases between. From germline, CDR1 is MNHEY and CDR2 SVGEGT. CDR3 nucleotides: TGTGCCAGCAGTTACCTAGGTGCGGGCGAGACCCAGTACTTC. This encodes CASSYLGAGETQYF.

To note about this clonotype: Possible read error: a much larger clone is one base away. The V and J genes are TRBV10-3 and TRBJ1-2; 7 bases fit TRBD1. This CDR3 comprises 12 residues. CDR1 and CDR2 (germline): ENHRY, SYGVKD. The CDR3 nucleotides are TGTGCCATCAGTGACAGGGGGAATGGCTACGCCTTC. Residues: CAISDRGNGYAF.

This clonotype was recorded a few times. The chain links TRBV5-1 to TRBJ2-7; the D is unclear. The CDR3 loop spans 17 amino acids. The V end lost 2 bases, the J end lost 2 bases, and 20 bases lay between the germline ends. Germline CDR1 is SGHRS and CDR2 is YFSETQ. The CDR3 bases are TGCGCCAGCAGCTTTCCTAAGGACGGAAGAAACCCCTACGAGCAGTACTTC. Translation gives CASSFPKDGRNPYEQYF.

As to this clonotype: This could be a read error, since a much larger clone is one nucleotide away. V and J are TRBV7-8 and TRBJ2-7; 7 nucleotides agree with TRBD2. CDR3 length: 13 amino acids. CDR1 SGHVS and CDR2 FQNEAQ come from the germline V gene. The V segment lost 11 bases and the J segment 3 bases; nucleotides outside the gene matches: 10. This CDR3 reads CAGTRLAGYEQYF. CDR3 DNA: TGTGCCGGCACCAGACTAGCTGGCTACGAGCAGTACTTC.

This clonotype was recorded a few times. The chain links TRBV3-1 to TRBJ2-3; tentatively, D is TRBD2 (5 bases). CDR3 length equals 15 residues. V lost 0 bases and J lost 2, with 9 bases in between. The germline V gene encodes CDR1 LGHDT and CDR2 YNNKEL (reference sequence). The chain's CDR3 is CASSQDASPTDTQYF. The CDR3 nucleotides read TGTGCCAGCAGCCAAGACGCTAGCCCCACAGATACGCAGTATTTT.

The rearrangement joins TRBV5-1 to TRBJ1-3; no firm D call. CDR3 length: 16 residues. Germline V gene data show CDR1 as SGHRS and CDR2 as YFSETQ. V was pared by 0 bases and J by 4 bases, with 14 bases between. The CDR3 DNA sequence: TGCGCCAGCAGCTTGGCCCTAACCTCTCTGGGAAACACCATATATTTT. Its protein product is CASSLALTSLGNTIYF.

In regard to this clonotype: This may be a read error, as it is one base from a much larger clone. The chain combines TRBV6-5 with TRBJ1-5; a possible D gene is TRBD1 (6 bases). Germline V lookup: CDR1 MNHEY, CDR2 SVGAGI. With 5 bases removed from V and 5 bases from J, the gap between germline ends came to 13 bases. CDR3 size: 14 residues. Written as DNA, the CDR3 is TGTGCCAGCAGTGTTCCAGGGGTAGATCAGCCCCAGCATTTT. Translated: CASSVPGVDQPQHF.

This rearrangement joins TRBV10-1 to TRBJ1-2, with D maybe TRBD1 (5 bases). Germline V gene data show CDR1 as WNHNN and CDR2 as SYGVQD (reference sequence). V was cut by 6 bases and J by 3 bases, with 11 bases left in between. This CDR3 comprises 13 residues. CDR3 sequence (DNA): TGCGCCAGCAGAGGGGAATGTTACTATGGCTACACCTTC. Translating gives CASRGECYYGYTF.

This rearrangement joins TRBV19 to TRBJ2-2, with D possibly matching TRBD2 (5 bases). This CDR3 spans 15 amino acids. Germline lookup yields CDR1 LNHDA and CDR2 SQIVND (reference sequence). The V end was cut by 7 bases, the J end by 0 bases, with 12 bases between. The CDR3 loop is CASKEWRANTGELFF. Here the CDR3 DNA reads TGTGCCAGTAAGGAGTGGCGGGCGAACACCGGGGAGCTGTTTTTT.

V usage is TRBV29-1 and J usage is TRBJ2-7; no clear D gene. Germline values: CDR1 SQVTM, CDR2 ANQGSEA. Trimming took 4 bases from V and 2 from J, leaving 9 bases between them. The length of the CDR3 is 12 residues. The chain's CDR3 is CSVGVRAYEQYF. CDR3 DNA sequence: TGCAGCGTTGGGGTCAGAGCCTACGAGCAGTACTTC.

The CDR3 DNA follows: TGTGCCAGCAGCCAAGACGCGGACCGACGATATGAGCAGTTCTTC. It encodes CASSQDADRRYEQFF. The chain uses TRBV14 and TRBJ2-1; D is unclear. Germline V lookup: CDR1 SGHDN, CDR2 FVKESK. The CDR3 runs to 15 residues. Deletions cut 0 bases from V and 8 bases from J, with 14 bases between.

Concerning this clonotype itself: At one end, the junction sequence differs from germline, possibly due to a read error. V gene TRBV30 combines with J gene TRBJ1-2, with unresolved D. The CDR3 sequence is 13 residues long. From germline, CDR1 is GTSNPN and CDR2 SVGIG (reference sequence). CDR3 bases: TGTACCTGGAGTGTGCCCTTAATCTATGGCTACACCTTC. Residues: CTWSVPLIYGYTF.

This chain connects TRBV6-5 to TRBJ2-2, with a possible D match to TRBD2 (6 bases). The V and J ends lost 7 bases and 1 base respectively, with 13 bases between them. The CDR3 has 15 residues. The germline gives CDR1 MNHEY, CDR2 SVGAGI. The CDR3 reads CASTLAIMNTGELFF. CDR3 coding DNA: TGTGCCAGCACGCTAGCGATCATGAACACCGGGGAGCTGTTTTTT.

Here the CDR3 reads CASTLRAGGLGTGELFF. Written as DNA, the CDR3 is TGTGCCAGCACCTTGAGGGCGGGAGGACTGGGCACCGGGGAGCTGTTTTTT. The chain employs TRBV12-3 or TRBV12-4 and TRBJ2-2, with 8 bases fitting TRBD2. There are 17 residues in the CDR3. Trimming at V came to 7 bases and at J to 4 bases, leaving 14 bases not matched to a gene.

This clonotype showed up just once. CDR3 region: CASIAGNTGELFF. In DNA form, the CDR3 reads TGTGCCAGCATTGCAGGGAACACCGGGGAGCTGTTTTTT. This sequence joins TRBV6-5 and TRBJ2-2; the D is unclear. The V end lost 7 bases, the J end lost 1 base, and 7 bases lay between the germline ends. CDR1 and CDR2 (germline): MNHEY, SVGAGI. This CDR3 has 13 amino acids.

This clonotype has only a few counts. This chain connects TRBV6-5 to TRBJ1-4, with a possible D match to TRBD1 (5 bases). V was shortened by 6 bases and J by 8 bases, with 22 bases between the two germline ends. Germline V CDR1 and CDR2: MNHEY, SVGAGI. This CDR3 has 16 amino acids. CDR3: CASSSRSAGKREKLFF. The CDR3 DNA sequence: TGTGCCAGCAGCTCCCGGAGTGCAGGGAAGAGGGAAAAACTGTTTTTT.

This chain joins TRBV11-3 and TRBJ2-5; D gene uncertain. The ends were cut back, 3 bases at V and 5 bases at J, with 10 bases in the middle. The CDR3 totals 13 residues. CDR1 is SGHNT and CDR2 is YENEEA in the germline V gene. This CDR3 is CASSFTWGETQYF. Written as DNA, the CDR3 is TGTGCCAGCAGCTTTACATGGGGTGAGACCCAGTACTTC.

The chain links TRBV19 to TRBJ2-1; D gene ambiguous. The CDR3 length is 15 residues. The germline V gene has CDR1 LNHDA and CDR2 SQIVND (reference sequence). Trimming removed 1 base at V and 0 bases at J, with 7 bases between. The CDR3 reads CASSIAHSSYNEQFF. The CDR3 DNA sequence: TGTGCCAGTAGTATAGCTCATAGCTCCTACAATGAGCAGTTCTTC. The full variable domain, completed using reference TRBV19 and TRBJ2-1, is DGGITQSPKYLFRKEGQNVTLSCEQNLNHDAMYWYRQDPGQGLRLIYYSQIVNDFQKGDIAEGYSVSREKKESFPLTVTSAQKNPTAFYLCASSIAHSSYNEQFFGPGTRLTVL.

The V call is TRBV12-3 or TRBV12-4, the J call TRBJ1-5; no clear D gene. Trimming took 0 bases from V and 5 from J, leaving 8 bases between them. The CDR3 spans 14 residues. The CDR3 region is CASSLASVHQPQHF. The CDR3 nucleotides are TGTGCCAGCAGTTTAGCGTCAGTTCATCAGCCCCAGCATTTT.